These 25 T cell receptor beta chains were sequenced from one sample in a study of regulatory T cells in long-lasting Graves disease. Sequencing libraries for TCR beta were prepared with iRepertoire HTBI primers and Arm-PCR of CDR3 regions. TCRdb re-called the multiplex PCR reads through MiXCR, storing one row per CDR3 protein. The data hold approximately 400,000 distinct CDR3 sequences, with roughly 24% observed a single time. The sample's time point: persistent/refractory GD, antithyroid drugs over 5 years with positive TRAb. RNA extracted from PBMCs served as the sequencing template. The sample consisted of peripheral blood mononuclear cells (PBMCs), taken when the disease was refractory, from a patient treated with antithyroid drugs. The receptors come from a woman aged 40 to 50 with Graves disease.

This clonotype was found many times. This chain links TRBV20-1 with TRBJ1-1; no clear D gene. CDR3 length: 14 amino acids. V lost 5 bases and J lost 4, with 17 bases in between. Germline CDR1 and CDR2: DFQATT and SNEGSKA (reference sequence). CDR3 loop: CSAVNIGEGTEAFF. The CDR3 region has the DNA TGCAGTGCTGTTAACATAGGAGAGGGCACTGAAGCTTTCTTT.

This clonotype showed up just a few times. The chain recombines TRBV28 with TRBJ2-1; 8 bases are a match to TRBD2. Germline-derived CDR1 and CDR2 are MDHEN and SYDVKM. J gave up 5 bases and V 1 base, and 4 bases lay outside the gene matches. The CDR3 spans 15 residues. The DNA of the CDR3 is TGTGCCAGCAGTTTATATTCCGGGGGGGACAATGAGCAGTTCTTC. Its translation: CASSLYSGGDNEQFF.

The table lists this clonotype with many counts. As DNA, the CDR3 is TGTGCCAGCACTCGGGTGGCAGGGACTAACTATGGCTACACCTTC. Translating gives CASTRVAGTNYGYTF. The rearrangement joins TRBV5-4 to TRBJ1-2; the D gene is possibly TRBD1 (5 bases). The CDR3 runs to 15 residues. The V gene's germline CDR1 is SGHNT and CDR2 YYREEE (reference sequence). Trimming took 6 bases from V and 0 from J, leaving 15 bases between them.

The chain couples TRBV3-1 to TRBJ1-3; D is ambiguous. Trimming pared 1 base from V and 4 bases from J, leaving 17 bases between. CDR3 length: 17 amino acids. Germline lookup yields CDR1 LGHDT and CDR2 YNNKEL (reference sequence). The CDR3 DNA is TGTGCCAGCAGCCAAGCTCCTCAGTGGGAAGCAGGAAACACCATATATTTT. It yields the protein CASSQAPQWEAGNTIYF.

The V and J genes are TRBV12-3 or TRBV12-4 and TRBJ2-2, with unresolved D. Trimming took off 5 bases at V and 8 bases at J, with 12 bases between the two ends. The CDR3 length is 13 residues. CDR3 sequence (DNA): TGTGCCAGCAGTCCGTACTCGCAAGGGGAGCTGTTTTTT. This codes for CASSPYSQGELFF.

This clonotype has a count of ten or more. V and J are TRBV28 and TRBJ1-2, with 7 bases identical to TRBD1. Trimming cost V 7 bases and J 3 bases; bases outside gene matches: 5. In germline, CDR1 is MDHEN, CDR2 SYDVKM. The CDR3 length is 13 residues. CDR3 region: CASNIDRDYGYTF. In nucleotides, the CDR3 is TGTGCCAGCAATATCGACAGGGACTATGGCTACACCTTC.

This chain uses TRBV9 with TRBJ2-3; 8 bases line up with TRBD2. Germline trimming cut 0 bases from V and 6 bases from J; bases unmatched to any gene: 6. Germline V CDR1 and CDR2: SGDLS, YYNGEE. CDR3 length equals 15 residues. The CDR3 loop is CASSVEGLVTDTQYF. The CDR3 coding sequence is TGTGCCAGCAGCGTAGAGGGACTAGTAACGGATACGCAGTATTTT.

The DNA for the CDR3 is TGTGCCAGCTCACCTAGGGATGACACTGAAGCTTTCTTT. Its translation: CASSPRDDTEAFF. The chain recombines TRBV18 with TRBJ1-1; D uncertain. The CDR3 sequence is 13 residues long. The V end was cut by 3 bases, the J end by 3 bases, with 8 bases between. Germline V gene lookup returns CDR1 KGHSH and CDR2 LQKENI.

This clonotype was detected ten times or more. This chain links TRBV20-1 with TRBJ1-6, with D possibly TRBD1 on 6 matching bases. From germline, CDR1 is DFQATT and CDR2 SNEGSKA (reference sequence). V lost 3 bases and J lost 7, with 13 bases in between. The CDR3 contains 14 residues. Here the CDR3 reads CSARAAGENSPLHF. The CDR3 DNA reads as TGCAGTGCTAGGGCGGCAGGGGAGAATTCACCCCTCCACTTT.

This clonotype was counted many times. Here the CDR3 DNA reads TGTGCCAGCAGCTTATCTCGGAACGAGCAGTACTTC. This encodes CASSLSRNEQYF. The chain couples TRBV7-2 to TRBJ2-7; D is unclear. The germline CDR1 and CDR2 sequences are SGHTA and FQGNSA. This CDR3 is 12 amino acids long. Trimming took off 2 bases at V and 5 bases at J, with 7 bases between the two ends.

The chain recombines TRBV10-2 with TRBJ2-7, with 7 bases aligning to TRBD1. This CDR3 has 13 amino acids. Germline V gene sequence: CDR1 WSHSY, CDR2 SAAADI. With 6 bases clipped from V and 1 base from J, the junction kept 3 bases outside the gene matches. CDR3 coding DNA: TGCGCCAGCAGGGGCAGGGGGTCCTACGAGCAGTACTTC. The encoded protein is CASRGRGSYEQYF.

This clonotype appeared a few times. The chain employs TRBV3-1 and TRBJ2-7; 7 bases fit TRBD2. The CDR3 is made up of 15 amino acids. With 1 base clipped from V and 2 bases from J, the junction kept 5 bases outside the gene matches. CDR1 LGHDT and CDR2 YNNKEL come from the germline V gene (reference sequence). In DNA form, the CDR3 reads TGTGCCAGCAGCCAAGGGGCGGGAGCCCCCTACGAGCAGTACTTC. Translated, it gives CASSQGAGAPYEQYF.

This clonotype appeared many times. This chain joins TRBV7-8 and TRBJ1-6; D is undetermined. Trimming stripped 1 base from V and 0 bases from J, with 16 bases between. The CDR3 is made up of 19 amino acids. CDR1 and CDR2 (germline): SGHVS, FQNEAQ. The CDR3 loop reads CASSLVKVVGSSYNSPLHF. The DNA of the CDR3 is TGTGCCAGCAGCTTAGTAAAGGTCGTCGGGAGCTCCTATAATTCACCCCTCCACTTT.

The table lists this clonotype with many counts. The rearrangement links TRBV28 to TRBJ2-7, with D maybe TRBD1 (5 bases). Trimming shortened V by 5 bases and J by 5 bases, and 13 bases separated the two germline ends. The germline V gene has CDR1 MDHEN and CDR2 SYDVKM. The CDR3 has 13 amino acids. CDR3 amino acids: CASSPRVGHEQYF. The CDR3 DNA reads TGTGCCAGCAGTCCCAGGGTAGGCCACGAGCAGTACTTC. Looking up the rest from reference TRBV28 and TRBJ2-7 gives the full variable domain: DVKVTQSSRYLVKRTGEKVFLECVQDMDHENMFWYRQDPGLGLRLIYFSYDVKMKEKGDIPEGYSVSREKKERFSLILESASTNQTSMYLCASSPRVGHEQYFGPGTRLTVT.

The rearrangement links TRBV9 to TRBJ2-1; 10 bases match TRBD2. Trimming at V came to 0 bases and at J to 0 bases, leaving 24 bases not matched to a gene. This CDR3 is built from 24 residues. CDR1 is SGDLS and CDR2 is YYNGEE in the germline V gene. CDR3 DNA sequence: TGTGCCAGCAGCGTAGATCCCTTTCGCTCTTCTAGCGGGAGAGGATCGAGCTCCTACAATGAGCAGTTCTTC. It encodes CASSVDPFRSSSGRGSSSYNEQFF.

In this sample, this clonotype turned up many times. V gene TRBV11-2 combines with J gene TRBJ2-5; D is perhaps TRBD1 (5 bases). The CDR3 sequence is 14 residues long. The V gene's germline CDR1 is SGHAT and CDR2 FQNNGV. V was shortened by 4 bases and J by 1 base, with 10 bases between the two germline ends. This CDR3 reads CASSWAGLQETQYF. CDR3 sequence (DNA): TGTGCCAGCAGCTGGGCAGGGCTCCAAGAGACCCAGTACTTC.

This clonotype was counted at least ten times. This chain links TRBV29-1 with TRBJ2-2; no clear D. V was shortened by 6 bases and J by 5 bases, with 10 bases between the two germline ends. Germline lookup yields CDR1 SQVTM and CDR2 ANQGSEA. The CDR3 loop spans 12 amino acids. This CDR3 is CSVVYGTGELFF. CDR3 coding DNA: TGCAGCGTCGTTTACGGGACCGGGGAGCTGTTTTTT.

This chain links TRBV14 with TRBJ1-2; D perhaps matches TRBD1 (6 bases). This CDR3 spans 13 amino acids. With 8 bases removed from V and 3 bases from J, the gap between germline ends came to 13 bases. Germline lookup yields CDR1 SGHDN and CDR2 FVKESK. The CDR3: CASGPQGYYGYTF. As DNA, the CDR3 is TGTGCCAGCGGACCACAGGGATACTATGGCTACACCTTC.

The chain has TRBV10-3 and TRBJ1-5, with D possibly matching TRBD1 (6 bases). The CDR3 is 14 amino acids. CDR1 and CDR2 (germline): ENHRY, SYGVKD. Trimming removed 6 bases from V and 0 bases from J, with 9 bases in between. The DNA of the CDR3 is TGTGCCATCAGCCCGGACAGTAGCAATCAGCCCCAGCATTTT. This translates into CAISPDSSNQPQHF.

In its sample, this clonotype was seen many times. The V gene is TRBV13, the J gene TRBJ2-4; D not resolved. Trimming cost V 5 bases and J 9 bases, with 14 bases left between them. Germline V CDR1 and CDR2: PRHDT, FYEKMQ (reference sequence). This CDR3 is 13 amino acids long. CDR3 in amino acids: CASSPLDRTIQYF. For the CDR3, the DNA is TGTGCCAGCAGCCCACTTGACCGGACCATTCAGTACTTC.

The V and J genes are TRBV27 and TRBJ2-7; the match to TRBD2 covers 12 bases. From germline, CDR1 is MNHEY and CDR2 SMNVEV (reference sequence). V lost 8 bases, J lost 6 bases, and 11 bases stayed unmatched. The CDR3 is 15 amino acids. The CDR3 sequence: CASLPLAGGPFEQYF. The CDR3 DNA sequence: TGTGCCAGCCTGCCGCTAGCGGGAGGGCCCTTCGAGCAGTACTTC.

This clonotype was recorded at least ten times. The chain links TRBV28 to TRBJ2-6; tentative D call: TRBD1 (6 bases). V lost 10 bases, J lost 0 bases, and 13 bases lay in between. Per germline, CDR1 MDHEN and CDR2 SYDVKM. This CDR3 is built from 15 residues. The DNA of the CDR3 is TGTGCCACCTCGGGACACTTCTCTGGGGCCAACGTCCTGACTTTC. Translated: CATSGHFSGANVLTF.

CDR3 sequence: CASSRPKLGQETQYF. DNA of the CDR3: TGTGCCAGCAGCCGTCCAAAACTCGGCCAAGAGACCCAGTACTTC. The chain is built from TRBV6-2 or TRBV6-3 and TRBJ2-5; unclear D gene. V lost 6 bases and J lost 1, with 15 bases in between. In germline, CDR1 is MNHEY, CDR2 SVGEGT. This CDR3 has 15 residues.

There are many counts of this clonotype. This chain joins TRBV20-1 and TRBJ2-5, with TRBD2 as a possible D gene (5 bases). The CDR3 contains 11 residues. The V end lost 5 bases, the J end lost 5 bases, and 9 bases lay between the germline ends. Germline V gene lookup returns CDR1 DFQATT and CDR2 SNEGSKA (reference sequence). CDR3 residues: CSAARVETQYF. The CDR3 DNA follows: TGCAGTGCTGCGAGGGTGGAGACCCAGTACTTC.

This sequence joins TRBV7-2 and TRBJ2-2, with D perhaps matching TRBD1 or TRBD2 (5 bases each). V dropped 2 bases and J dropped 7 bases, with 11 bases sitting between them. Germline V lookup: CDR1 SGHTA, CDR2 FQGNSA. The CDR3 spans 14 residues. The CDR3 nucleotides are TGTGCCAGCAGCTTATGGGGACCGGGCGGGGAGCTGTTTTTT. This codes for CASSLWGPGGELFF.